What follows describes a single TCR beta chain. These data originate in a study of cytomegalovirus exposure and HLA in healthy donors. Sequencing used immunoSEQ multiplex PCR; TCRdb keeps in-frame clones, though not all of them. The sample consists of 120,000 or so clones, about nine tenths of them appearing once. The germline V gene has CDR1 SGDLS and CDR2 YYNGEE. V dropped 4 bases and J dropped 1; count of bases not matched to a gene: 5. This CDR3 is 16 amino acids long. The V call is TRBV9, the J call TRBJ2-5; 12 bases are shared with TRBD2. This receptor was obtained from a young woman in good health and CMV-seronegative. The sample taken for sequencing was PBMCs. The CDR3, as DNA: TGTGCCAGCAGCCCAGGGACTAGCGGGCTCCAAGAGACCCAGTACTTC. It yields the protein CASSPGTSGLQETQYF.